Shown below are 15 T cell receptor beta chains from a single sample sequenced in a study of blood T cells in healthy people across ages. It was with a sample-barcoded 5' primer and a J-beta primer mix that a second PCR of roughly 7 to 12 cycles was run. Via MiXCR, TCRdb re-called the 5' RACE reads, giving one row per CDR3 protein. The data show 500,000 to 550,000 distinct CDR3 sequences, around 24% seen once. This sample was also put to use in a study of T cells of mothers and their children.

The specimen sequenced was blood. Every receptor here comes from a boy aged 5-17 years in good health.

The sample holds a few counts of this clonotype. The chain links TRBV7-2 to TRBJ1-4; possibly TRBD1 for D (5 bases). The CDR3 totals 16 residues. The ends were cut back, 1 base at V and 5 bases at J, with 14 bases in the middle. The germline V gene encodes CDR1 SGHTA and CDR2 FQGNSA. This chain's CDR3 is CASSLGRGGGNEKLFF. CDR3 DNA: TGTGCCAGCAGCTTAGGGCGGGGTGGGGGAAATGAAAAACTGTTTTTT.

The V and J genes are TRBV7-9 and TRBJ2-1, with D maybe TRBD1 (7 bases). CDR1 is SEHNR, CDR2 FQNEAQ, per germline (reference sequence). The length of the CDR3 is 18 residues. V was shortened by 4 bases and J by 7 bases, with 26 bases between the two germline ends. CDR3 nucleotides: TGTGCCAGCAGCTCCCCTGTCCCCGCGGAGGGGGCGCGAAATGAGCAGTTCTTC. Translation: CASSSPVPAEGARNEQFF.

With regard to this clonotype: At one end the junction does not follow the germline gene, possibly because of a read error. V gene TRBV12-3 or TRBV12-4 combines with J gene TRBJ2-7; D possibly uses TRBD1 or TRBD2 (5 bases each). This CDR3 is 12 amino acids long. CDR3 coding DNA: TGTGCCAGCAGTTTCGGGTCCAGGGAGTCTCACTTC. Its translation: CASSFGSRESHF.

This chain links TRBV28 with TRBJ2-5, with D possibly TRBD1 on 5 matching bases. The V and J ends lost 3 bases and 5 bases respectively, with 19 bases between them. The CDR3 totals 16 residues. Germline V gene sequence: CDR1 MDHEN, CDR2 SYDVKM. In DNA form, the CDR3 reads TGTGCCAGCAGTTTGCCCCCGGACAACAGATGGGAGACCCAGTACTTC. Translation gives CASSLPPDNRWETQYF. Filled out from reference TRBV28 and TRBJ2-5, the complete variable domain reads DVKVTQSSRYLVKRTGEKVFLECVQDMDHENMFWYRQDPGLGLRLIYFSYDVKMKEKGDIPEGYSVSREKKERFSLILESASTNQTSMYLCASSLPPDNRWETQYFGPGTRLLVL.

To note about this clonotype: Relative to the germline gene, one junction end is altered; a read error may explain this. V usage is TRBV4-3 and J usage is TRBJ2-1; a possible D gene is TRBD1 (5 bases). Germline lookup yields CDR1 LGHNA and CDR2 YSLEER. The CDR3 consists of 19 residues. As DNA, the CDR3 is TGCGCCAGCAGCCAAGATGTCGGTTGGGTAGTAGGGGTTTGGAATGCGCAGTTCTTC. Translation: CASSQDVGWVVGVWNAQFF.

The V and J genes are TRBV12-3 or TRBV12-4 and TRBJ2-1; D call uncertain. The V end lost 6 bases, the J end lost 6 bases, and 12 bases lay between the germline ends. The CDR3 length is 13 residues. CDR3 region: CASSSFQVNEQFF. Written as DNA, the CDR3 is TGTGCCAGCAGCAGCTTTCAGGTCAATGAGCAGTTCTTC.

This clonotype was counted a few times. The J gene is TRBJ2-5, the V gene TRBV4-3; the match to TRBD2 covers 10 bases. Unmatched junction bases numbered 2, after V lost 2 bases and J lost 5 bases. The V gene's germline CDR1 is LGHNA and CDR2 YSLEER. The CDR3 has 14 amino acids. The CDR3 loop reads CASSQLAGDETQYF. CDR3 nucleotide sequence: TGCGCCAGCAGCCAACTAGCGGGGGATGAGACCCAGTACTTC.

This clonotype has a count of ten or more. The CDR3 sequence is CSVEDQDRGAYEQYF. The CDR3, as DNA: TGCAGCGTTGAAGACCAGGACAGGGGGGCCTACGAGCAGTACTTC. The genes are TRBV29-1 and TRBJ2-7, with TRBD1 matching over 10 bases. Germline CDR1 SQVTM, CDR2 ANQGSEA. This CDR3 is built from 15 residues. The junction had 4 bases not matched to a gene; V was cut back by 0 bases and J by 2 bases.

In its sample, this clonotype was seen a few times. The chain combines TRBV9 with TRBJ2-1, with 10 nucleotides matching TRBD1. This CDR3 spans 16 amino acids. Germline-derived CDR1 and CDR2 are SGDLS and YYNGEE. The V segment lost 3 bases and the J segment 8 bases; nucleotides outside the gene matches: 11. CDR3 DNA sequence: TGTGCCAGCAGCGCAGGTTGGGGACAGGGGCGGGATGAGCAGTTCTTC. Its translation: CASSAGWGQGRDEQFF.

This clonotype was counted a few times. The gene calls are TRBV19 and TRBJ2-5; no clear D. The J call may be wrong; the DNA end is better matched by TRBJ2-7. CDR1 is LNHDA, CDR2 SQIVND, per germline (reference sequence). The CDR3 sequence is 13 residues long. CDR3 sequence (DNA): TGTGCCAGTAGTTTCAGGACCGGTTACGAGCAGTACTTC. Amino acid sequence: CASSFRTGYEQYF.

V gene TRBV25-1 combines with J gene TRBJ2-2, with a tentative D call TRBD1 (6 bases). V was cut by 5 bases and J by 6 bases, with 19 bases left in between. This CDR3 comprises 16 residues. Germline loops: CDR1 MGHDK, CDR2 SYGVNS. The CDR3 DNA is TGTGCCAGCAGTCCTAAAAACAGGGATTTGGCCGGGGAGCTGTTTTTT. Its translation is CASSPKNRDLAGELFF.

This CDR3 reads CASSARLAEPYNEQFF. In nucleotides, the CDR3 is TGCGCCAGCAGCGCCAGACTAGCGGAGCCCTACAATGAGCAGTTCTTC. The chain carries TRBV4-3 and TRBJ2-1; 9 bases match TRBD2. V dropped 5 bases and J dropped 2; count of bases not matched to a gene: 7. CDR1 is LGHNA and CDR2 is YSLEER in the germline V gene. The CDR3 contains 16 residues.

This rearrangement joins TRBV11-3 to TRBJ2-3; D may match TRBD1 or TRBD2 (5 bases each). The CDR3 extends over 15 amino acids. Germline CDR1 reads SGHNT; CDR2 reads YENEEA. Trimming removed 5 bases from V and 6 bases from J, with 18 bases in between. This chain's CDR3 is CASSRGTGGSDTQYF. CDR3 coding DNA: TGTGCCAGCAGCCGGGGCACGGGCGGCAGTGATACGCAGTATTTT. The full variable domain, in which reference TRBV11-3 and TRBJ2-3 provide the parts outside the CDR3, is EAGVVQSPRYKIIEKKQPVAFWCNPISGHNTLYWYLQNLGQGPELLIRYENEEAVDDSQLPKDRFSAERLKGVDSTLKIQPAELGDSAVYLCASSRGTGGSDTQYFGPGTRLTVL.

The chain has TRBV5-1 and TRBJ1-1; tentative D call: TRBD1 (6 bases). Germline V lookup: CDR1 SGHRS, CDR2 YFSETQ. The CDR3 loop spans 15 amino acids. With 1 base removed from V and 4 bases from J, the gap between germline ends came to 14 bases. The CDR3 reads CASSLWGADGTEAFF. In DNA, the CDR3 is TGCGCCAGCAGCTTGTGGGGGGCGGATGGCACTGAAGCTTTCTTT.

This chain uses TRBV12-3 or TRBV12-4 with TRBJ2-7, with 7 bases matching TRBD2. CDR3 length: 13 residues. V trimming: 3 bases; J trimming: 5 bases; junction bases outside the gene matches: 4. CDR3 loop: CASSLAGVNEQYF. The DNA for the CDR3 is TGTGCCAGCAGTTTGGCGGGAGTCAACGAGCAGTACTTC.